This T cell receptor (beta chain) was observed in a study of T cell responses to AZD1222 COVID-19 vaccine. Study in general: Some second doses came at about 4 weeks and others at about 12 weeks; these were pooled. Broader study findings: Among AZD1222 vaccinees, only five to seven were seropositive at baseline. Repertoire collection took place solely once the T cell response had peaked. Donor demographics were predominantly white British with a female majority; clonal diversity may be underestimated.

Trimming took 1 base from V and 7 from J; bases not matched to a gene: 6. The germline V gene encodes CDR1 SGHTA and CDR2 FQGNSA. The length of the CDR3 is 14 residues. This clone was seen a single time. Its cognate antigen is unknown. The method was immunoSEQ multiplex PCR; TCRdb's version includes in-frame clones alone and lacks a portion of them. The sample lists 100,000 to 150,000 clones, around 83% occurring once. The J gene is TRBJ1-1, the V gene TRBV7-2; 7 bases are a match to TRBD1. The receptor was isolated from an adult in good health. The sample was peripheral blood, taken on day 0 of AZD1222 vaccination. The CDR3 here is CASSLVYRGGEAFF. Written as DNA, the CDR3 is TGTGCCAGCAGCTTAGTGTACAGGGGTGGTGAAGCTTTCTTT.